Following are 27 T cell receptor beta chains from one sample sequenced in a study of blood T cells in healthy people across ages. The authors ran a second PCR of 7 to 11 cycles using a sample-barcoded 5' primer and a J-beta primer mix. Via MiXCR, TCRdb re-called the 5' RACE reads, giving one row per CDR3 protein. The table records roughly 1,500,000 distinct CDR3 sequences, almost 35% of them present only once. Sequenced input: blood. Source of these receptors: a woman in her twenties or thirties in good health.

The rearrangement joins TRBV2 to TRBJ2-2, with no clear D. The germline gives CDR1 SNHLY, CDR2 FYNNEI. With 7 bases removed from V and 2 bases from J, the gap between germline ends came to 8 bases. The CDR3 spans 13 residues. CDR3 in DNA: TGTGCCAGCACAAGGGATAACACCGGGGAGCTGTTTTTT. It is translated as CASTRDNTGELFF. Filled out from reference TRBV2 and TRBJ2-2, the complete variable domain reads EPEVTQTPSHQVTQMGQEVILRCVPISNHLYFYWYRQILGQKVEFLVSFYNNEISEKSEIFDDQFSVERPDGSNFTLKIRSTKLEDSAMYFCASTRDNTGELFFGEGSRLTVL.

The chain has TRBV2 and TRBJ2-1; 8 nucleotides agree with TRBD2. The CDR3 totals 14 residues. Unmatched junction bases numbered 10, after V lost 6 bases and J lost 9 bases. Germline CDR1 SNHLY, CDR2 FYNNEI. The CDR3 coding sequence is TGTGCCAGCAGAGGACCAGCGGGGGATCGTGAGCAGTTCTTC. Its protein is CASRGPAGDREQFF.

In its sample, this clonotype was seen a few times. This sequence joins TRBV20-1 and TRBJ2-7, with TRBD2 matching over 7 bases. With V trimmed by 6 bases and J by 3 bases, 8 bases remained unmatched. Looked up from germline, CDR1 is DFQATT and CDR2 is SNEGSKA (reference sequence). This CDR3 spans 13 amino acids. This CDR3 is CSAGGGGFYEQYF. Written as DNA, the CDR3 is TGCAGTGCGGGGGGGGGAGGATTCTACGAGCAGTACTTC.

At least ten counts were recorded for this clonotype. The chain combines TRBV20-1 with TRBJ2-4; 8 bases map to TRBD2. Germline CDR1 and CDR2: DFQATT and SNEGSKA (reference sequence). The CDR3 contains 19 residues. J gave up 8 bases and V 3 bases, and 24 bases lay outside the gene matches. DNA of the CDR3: TGCAGTGCTAGGGGTATAAGTTTAGGGCGGGAGGCATATTTAGACATTCAGTACTTC. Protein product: CSARGISLGREAYLDIQYF.

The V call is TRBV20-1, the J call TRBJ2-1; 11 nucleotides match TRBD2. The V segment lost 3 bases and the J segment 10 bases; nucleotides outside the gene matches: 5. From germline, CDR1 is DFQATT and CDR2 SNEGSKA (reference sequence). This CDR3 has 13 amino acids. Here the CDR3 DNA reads TGCAGTGCTAGGTATAGCGGGAGGGACGAGCAGTTCTTC. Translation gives CSARYSGRDEQFF.

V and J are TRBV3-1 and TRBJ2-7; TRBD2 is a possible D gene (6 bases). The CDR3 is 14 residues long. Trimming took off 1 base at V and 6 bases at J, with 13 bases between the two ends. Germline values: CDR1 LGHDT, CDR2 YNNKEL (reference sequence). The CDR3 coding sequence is TGTGCCAGCAGCCAAGGCCCGGGGACTGGCGAGCAGTACTTC. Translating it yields CASSQGPGTGEQYF.

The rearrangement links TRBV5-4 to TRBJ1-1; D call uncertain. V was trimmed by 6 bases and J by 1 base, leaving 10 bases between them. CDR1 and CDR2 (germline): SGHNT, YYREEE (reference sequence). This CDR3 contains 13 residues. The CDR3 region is CASKQTENTEAFF. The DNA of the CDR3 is TGTGCCAGCAAACAGACTGAGAACACTGAAGCTTTCTTT.

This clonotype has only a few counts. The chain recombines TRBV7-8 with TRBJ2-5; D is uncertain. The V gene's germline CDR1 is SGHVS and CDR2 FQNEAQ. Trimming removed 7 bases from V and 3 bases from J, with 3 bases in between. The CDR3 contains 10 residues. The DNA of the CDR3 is TGTGCCAGCACCAAAGAGACCCAGTACTTC. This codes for CASTKETQYF.

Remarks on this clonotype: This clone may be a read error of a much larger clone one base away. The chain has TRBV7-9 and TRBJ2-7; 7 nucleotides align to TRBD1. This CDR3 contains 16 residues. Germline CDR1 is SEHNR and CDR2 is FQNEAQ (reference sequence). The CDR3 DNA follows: TGTGCCAGCAGCCCAACGACAGGGTATCCCTCCTACGGGCAGTACTTC. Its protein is CASSPTTGYPSYGQYF.

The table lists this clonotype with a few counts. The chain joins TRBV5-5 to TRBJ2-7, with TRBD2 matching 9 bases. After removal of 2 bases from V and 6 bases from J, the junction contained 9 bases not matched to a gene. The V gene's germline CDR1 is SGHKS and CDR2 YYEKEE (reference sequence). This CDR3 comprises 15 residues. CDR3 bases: TGTGCCAGCAGCTTTTCGACGGGAGCGGGAGGCGAGCAGTACTTC. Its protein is CASSFSTGAGGEQYF. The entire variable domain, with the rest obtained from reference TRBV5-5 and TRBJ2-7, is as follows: DAGVTQSPTHLIKTRGQQVTLRCSPISGHKSVSWYQQVLGQGPQFIFQYYEKEERGRGNFPDRFSARQFPNYSSELNVNALLLGDSALYLCASSFSTGAGGEQYFGPGTRLTVT.

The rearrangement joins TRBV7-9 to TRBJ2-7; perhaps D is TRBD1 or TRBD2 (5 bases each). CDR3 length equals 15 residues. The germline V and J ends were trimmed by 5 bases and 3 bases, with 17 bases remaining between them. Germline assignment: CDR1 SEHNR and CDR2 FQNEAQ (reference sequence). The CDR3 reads CASSPERDPDYEQYF. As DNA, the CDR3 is TGTGCCAGCAGCCCAGAAAGGGACCCAGACTACGAGCAGTACTTC.

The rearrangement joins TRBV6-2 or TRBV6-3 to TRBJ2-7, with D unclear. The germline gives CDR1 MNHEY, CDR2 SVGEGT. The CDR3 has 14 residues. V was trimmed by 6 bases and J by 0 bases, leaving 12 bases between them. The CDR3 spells CASRDLRTSYEQYF. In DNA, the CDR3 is TGTGCCAGCAGAGACCTCCGGACCTCCTACGAGCAGTACTTC.

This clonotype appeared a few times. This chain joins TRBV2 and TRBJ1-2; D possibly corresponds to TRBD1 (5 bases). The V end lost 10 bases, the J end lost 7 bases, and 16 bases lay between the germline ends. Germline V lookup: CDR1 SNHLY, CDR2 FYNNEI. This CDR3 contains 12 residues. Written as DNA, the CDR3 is TGTGCCACCAGGACACTGGCCATTGGCTACACCTTC. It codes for CATRTLAIGYTF.

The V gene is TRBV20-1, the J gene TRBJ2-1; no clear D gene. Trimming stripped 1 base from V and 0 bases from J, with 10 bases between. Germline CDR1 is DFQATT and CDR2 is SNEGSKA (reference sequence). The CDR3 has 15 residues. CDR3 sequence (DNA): TGCAGTGCTAGAGCGTACTCGAGCTCCTACAATGAGCAGTTCTTC. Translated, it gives CSARAYSSSYNEQFF.

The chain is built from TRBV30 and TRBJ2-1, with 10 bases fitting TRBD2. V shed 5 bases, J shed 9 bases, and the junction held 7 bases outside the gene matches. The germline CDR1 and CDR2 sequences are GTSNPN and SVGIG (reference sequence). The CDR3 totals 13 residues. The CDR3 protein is CAWGGLAGVEQFF. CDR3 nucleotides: TGTGCCTGGGGCGGCCTAGCGGGAGTTGAGCAGTTCTTC.

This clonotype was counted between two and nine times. CDR3 bases: TGTGCCTGGAGTGTCATGGATGAGCAGTTCTTC. Translating gives CAWSVMDEQFF. The chain links TRBV30 to TRBJ2-1, with D hard to call. Germline loops: CDR1 GTSNPN, CDR2 SVGIG (reference sequence). Trimming stripped 0 bases from V and 8 bases from J, with 5 bases between. The CDR3 spans 11 residues.

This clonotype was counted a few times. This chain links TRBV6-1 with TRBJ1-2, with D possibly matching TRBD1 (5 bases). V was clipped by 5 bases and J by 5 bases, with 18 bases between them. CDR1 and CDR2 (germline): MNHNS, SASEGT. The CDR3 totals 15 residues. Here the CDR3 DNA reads TGTGCCAGCAGTACTGGGGGACCATTAGCGTATGGCTACACCTTC. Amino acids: CASSTGGPLAYGYTF.

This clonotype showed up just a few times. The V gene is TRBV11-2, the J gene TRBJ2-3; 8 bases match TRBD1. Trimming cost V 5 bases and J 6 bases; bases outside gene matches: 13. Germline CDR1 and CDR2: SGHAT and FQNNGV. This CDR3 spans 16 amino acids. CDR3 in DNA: TGTGCCAGCAGCGTGACAGGGGCCAAATCGATGGATACGCAGTATTTT. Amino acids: CASSVTGAKSMDTQYF.

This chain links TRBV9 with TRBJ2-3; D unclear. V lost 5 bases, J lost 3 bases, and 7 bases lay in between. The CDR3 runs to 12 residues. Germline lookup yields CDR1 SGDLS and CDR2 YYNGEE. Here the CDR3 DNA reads TGTGCCAGCAGACCTACTACAGATACGCAGTATTTT. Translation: CASRPTTDTQYF.

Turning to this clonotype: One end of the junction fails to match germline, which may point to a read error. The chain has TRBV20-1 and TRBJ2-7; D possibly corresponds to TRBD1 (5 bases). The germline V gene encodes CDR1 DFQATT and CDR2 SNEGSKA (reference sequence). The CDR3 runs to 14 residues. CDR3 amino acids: CSAAPQGLRYGQYF. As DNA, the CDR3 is TGCAGTGCCGCCCCCCAGGGTCTGAGGTACGGGCAGTACTTC.

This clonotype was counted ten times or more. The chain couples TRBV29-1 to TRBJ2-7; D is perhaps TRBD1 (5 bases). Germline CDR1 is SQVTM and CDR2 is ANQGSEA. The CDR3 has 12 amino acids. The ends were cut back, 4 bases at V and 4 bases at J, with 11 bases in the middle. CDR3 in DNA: TGCAGCGTTGGGGGCAGGTATTACGAGCAGTACTTC. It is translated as CSVGGRYYEQYF.

For the CDR3, the DNA is TGTGCCAGCACTGCGGCTAGCGGCTACGAGCAGTACTTC. Translated: CASTAASGYEQYF. The chain uses TRBV6-1 and TRBJ2-7; the match to TRBD2 covers 7 bases. Unmatched junction bases numbered 6, after V lost 7 bases and J lost 3 bases. Germline V lookup: CDR1 MNHNS, CDR2 SASEGT. The CDR3 totals 13 residues.

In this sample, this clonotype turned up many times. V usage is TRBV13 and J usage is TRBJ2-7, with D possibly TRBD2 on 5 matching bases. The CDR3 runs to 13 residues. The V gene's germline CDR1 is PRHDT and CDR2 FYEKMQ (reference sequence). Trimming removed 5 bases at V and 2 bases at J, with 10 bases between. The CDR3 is CASSAGLPYEQYF. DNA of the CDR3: TGTGCCAGCAGCGCGGGCCTGCCCTACGAGCAGTACTTC.

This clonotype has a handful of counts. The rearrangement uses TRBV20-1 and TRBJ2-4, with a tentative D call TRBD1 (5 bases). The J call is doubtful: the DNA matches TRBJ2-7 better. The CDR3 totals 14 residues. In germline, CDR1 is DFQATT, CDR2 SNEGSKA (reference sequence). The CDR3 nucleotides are TGCAGTGCTATAGGGGTCACCCTAGCCTACGAGCAGTACTTC. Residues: CSAIGVTLAYEQYF.

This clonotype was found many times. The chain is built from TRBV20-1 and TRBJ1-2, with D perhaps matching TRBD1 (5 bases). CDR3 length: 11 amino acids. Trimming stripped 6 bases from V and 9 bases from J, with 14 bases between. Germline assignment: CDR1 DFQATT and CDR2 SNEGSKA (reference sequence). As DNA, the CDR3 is TGCAGTGCCCAAGCGCCAGGGAGCTACACCTTC. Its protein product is CSAQAPGSYTF.

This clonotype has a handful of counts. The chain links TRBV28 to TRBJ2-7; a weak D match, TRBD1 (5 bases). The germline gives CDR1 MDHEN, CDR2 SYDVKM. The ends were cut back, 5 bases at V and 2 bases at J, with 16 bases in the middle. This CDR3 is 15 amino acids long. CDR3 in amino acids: CASSEGHYRTYEQYF. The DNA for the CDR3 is TGTGCCAGCAGTGAAGGACATTACAGGACCTACGAGCAGTACTTC. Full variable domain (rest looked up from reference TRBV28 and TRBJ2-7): DVKVTQSSRYLVKRTGEKVFLECVQDMDHENMFWYRQDPGLGLRLIYFSYDVKMKEKGDIPEGYSVSREKKERFSLILESASTNQTSMYLCASSEGHYRTYEQYFGPGTRLTVT.

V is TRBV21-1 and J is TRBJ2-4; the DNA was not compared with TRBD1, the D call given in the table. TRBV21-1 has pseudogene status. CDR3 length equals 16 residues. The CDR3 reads CASSPPGQGAKNIQYF. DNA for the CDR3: TGTGCCAGCAGCCCCCCGGGACAGGGGGCCAAAAACATTCAGTACTTC.